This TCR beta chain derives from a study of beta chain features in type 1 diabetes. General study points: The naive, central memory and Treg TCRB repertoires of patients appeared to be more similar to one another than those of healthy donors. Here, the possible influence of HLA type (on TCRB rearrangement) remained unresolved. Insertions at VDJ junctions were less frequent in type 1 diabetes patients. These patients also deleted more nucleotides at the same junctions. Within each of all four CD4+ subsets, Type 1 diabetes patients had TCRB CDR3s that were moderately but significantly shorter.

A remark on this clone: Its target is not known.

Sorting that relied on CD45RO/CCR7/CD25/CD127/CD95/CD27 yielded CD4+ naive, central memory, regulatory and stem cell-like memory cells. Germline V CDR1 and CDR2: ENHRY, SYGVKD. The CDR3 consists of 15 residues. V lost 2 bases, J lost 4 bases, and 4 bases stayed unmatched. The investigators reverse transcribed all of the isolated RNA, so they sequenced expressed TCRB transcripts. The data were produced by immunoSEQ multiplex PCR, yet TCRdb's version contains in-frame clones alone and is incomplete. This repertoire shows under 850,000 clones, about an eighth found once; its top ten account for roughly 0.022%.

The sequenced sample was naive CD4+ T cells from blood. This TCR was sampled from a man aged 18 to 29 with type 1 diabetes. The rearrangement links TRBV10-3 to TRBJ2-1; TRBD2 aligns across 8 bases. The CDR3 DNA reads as TGTGCCATCAGTGAGCAAGCGGGGGAATACAATGAGCAGTTCTTC. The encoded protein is CAISEQAGEYNEQFF.